The clone carrying this T cell receptor (beta chain) was found once. Its antigen is not known. This sample stems from a study of cytomegalovirus exposure and HLA in healthy donors. Study-level results: With later analysis, a missense DCLRE1C variant became linked to TCR beta V- and J-gene trimming. In a later analysis, TCR association rates varied by HLA locus: DRB1 most, HLA-C fewest.

With 60 Vbeta and 13 Jbeta primers, the PCR was carried out. Profiled with immunoSEQ multiplex PCR; TCRdb holds only in-frame clones, not every one. This sample has 150,000 to 200,000 clones, with 70% to 80% found just once. V was cut by 3 bases and J by 0 bases, with 16 bases left in between. Germline CDR1 is SGHDT and CDR2 is YYEEEE. CDR3 size: 17 residues. This receptor was obtained from a woman in her thirties or forties in good health and CMV-seronegative. Sequencing used PBMCs. The V call is TRBV5-6, the J call TRBJ2-1; perhaps TRBD1 as D (6 bases). The CDR3 region has the DNA TGTGCCAGCAGCTGGGGCCCCGGACAGAGCTCCTACAATGAGCAGTTCTTC. It is translated as CASSWGPGQSSYNEQFF.